This T cell receptor (beta chain) was identified in a study of regulatory T cells in long-lasting Graves disease (dated by TCRdb to about 2021). Study-level background: Patients with newly diagnosed Graves' disease had been on antithyroid drugs for under 3 months. A total of around 35 samples underwent TCR sequencing, from 13 patients with persistent Graves' disease and approximately 20 patients with newly diagnosed Graves' disease. Persistent Graves' disease patients were compared with newly diagnosed Graves' disease patients by peripheral blood TCR sequencing and RNA sequencing. The study took place in China and was registered as a clinical trial.

The investigation overall reported the following: Sequencing and analysis were restricted to the TCR beta chain. Only peripheral blood was studied, because thyroid tissue, the primary lesion, was inaccessible. As a limitation, the authors acknowledged that the small sample size may reduce accuracy. Patients with persistent disease shared more public clonotypes (approximately 2,500) than newly diagnosed patients did (about 1,000). Lower TCR Shannon entropy and fewer highly expanded clones were observed in persistent Graves' disease patients than in newly diagnosed patients, which suggested clonal expansion.

Library creation used multiplex PCR. The reads were generated on an Illumina HiSeq 4000. TCR beta libraries were built with iRepertoire HTBI primers and Arm-PCR amplification of CDR3 regions. Gel purification was performed on PCR products prior to sequencing. Concerning the study's data processing: Gene usage analysis of CDR3 amino acid clonotypes used the 62 TRBV and around 13 TRBJ segments found across samples. COPE and FqMerger were used to merge the filtered high-quality paired reads into contigs. Contigs were aligned with BLAST to IMGT TRBV, TRBD and TRBJ reference genes, and CDR3 was defined per IMGT. Any clonotype with a frequency above 0.1% was counted as a highly expanded clone. Shannon entropy served as the measure of repertoire diversity, while the Gini coefficient captured V-J evenness. Clonotypes shared by more than one individual were considered public. TCRdb cleaned the public reads at Q25 with fastp, built clones with MiXCR and kept in-frame beta chains. Each entry is one CDR3 protein sequence, shown with its most common DNA and genes. These V and J calls originate from TCRdb's pipeline instead of the authors' own analysis. A total of 400,000 to 500,000 distinct CDR3 sequences appear in this sample, around 15% of them only once. Around 10% of the sample goes to the ten largest clones.

Per the publication, the time point label means: newly diagnosed GD, antithyroid drugs for less than 3 months. For both TCR sequencing and RNA sequencing, RNA was extracted from PBMCs in TRIzol. The diagnosis of Graves' disease followed American Thyroid Association guidelines. Patients were recruited from an endocrinology department in Xi'an, China. From each patient, roughly 9 milliliters of peripheral blood was collected into an EDTA anticoagulant tube. Ficoll Paque Plus density gradient separation was used to isolate PBMCs, and no further T cell sorting was performed. An Agilent 2100 Bioanalyzer and agarose gel were used to assess RNA quality, and a NanoDrop 2000 was used to measure RNA concentration. This clonotype has at least ten counts. The antigen it recognizes is unknown. One base away there is no much larger clone; base qualities are not given. These data were also filed under a second study, of T cells in Graves' hyperthyroidism and ophthalmopathy. As that second paper reports: Graves' hyperthyroidism was defined as stable when no progression to ophthalmopathy occurred over 18 months of follow-up. The hyperthyroidism patients were between 18 and 65 years old and newly diagnosed, with a disease duration of less than 2 months. Any patient with an uncontrolled infection, another autoimmune disease, pregnancy or lactation was excluded. Diagnoses were established on the basis of clinical symptoms, serum thyroxine and TRAb, thyroid ultrasound, and orbital computed tomography. The first round of RT-PCR for the TCR CDR3 was performed with the HTBI primer set and the Qiagen OneStep RT-PCR kit. Most expanded thyroid clonotypes (frequency above 0.001) were also found in blood, which suggests that blood repertoires may mirror thyroid immune responses. A model built on a 13 V-J signature distinguished ophthalmopathy from stable hyperthyroidism, reaching roughly 88% sensitivity and around 81% specificity in cross-validation and 80%/75% in testing. In validation, the model predicted progression to ophthalmopathy a median of about 6.8 months before onset, with over 60% sensitivity and 72.22% specificity. A discovery cohort of about a hundred patients, 43 with Graves' ophthalmopathy and approximately 57 with stable Graves' hyperthyroidism, was used to find distinguishing TCR V-J signatures. Prospective prediction of ophthalmopathy was tested in an independent validation cohort of 18 to 20 hyperthyroidism patients and 17 patients who later progressed to ophthalmopathy. The 100 discovery patients were randomly divided into training and test sets at a 7:3 ratio. In addition, the study compared T-cell repertoires in thyroid tissue and in blood from a handful of Graves' hyperthyroidism patients. After sampling, hyperthyroidism patients received methimazole starting at 30 mg daily, and ophthalmopathy patients received high-dose intravenous methylprednisolone. A second multiplex PCR round built the libraries, followed by size selection and purification. Libraries were sequenced paired-end with 100 bp reads on an Illumina HiSeq2000. SOAPnuke was used to process the raw data, removing reads that contained adapters or uncalled bases, had a mean Phred below 15, or lacked an exact match to the constant primer or identifier. High-quality paired reads were merged using COPE v1.2.5, and each unique nucleotide sequence was defined as a clonotype. Clonotypes were aligned to IMGT TRBV, TRBD and TRBJ reference segments using MiTCR v1.1. The analysis included only V-J combinations with a frequency above 0.0001, which together covered more than 98% of the repertoires. The TCS score was defined as the ratio of F50 (clonal expansion) to E x V (chaos), calculated using BLOSUM62-based TCRdist between CDR3 peptides within each V-J. Welch's t-statistics and random forest reduced around 550 V-J features to 13, which were used in a naive Bayes classifier (R e1071). No statistical method was used to set the sample size in advance, and investigators knew the group allocation. The paper reports TCR Vbeta CDR3 sequencing of roughly 140 peripheral blood samples: around 45 ophthalmopathy, 70 to 85 hyperthyroidism and approximately 17 progressor patients.

This receptor was taken from a woman aged 25 to 39 with Graves disease. Donor details come from another sample of the same person, matched by shared clones. The starting material was peripheral blood mononuclear cells (PBMCs), obtained at new diagnosis, from a patient treated with antithyroid drugs.

Read as DNA, the sequence is TGTGCCAGCAGACGGCGGGAACCCTGGGATACGCAGTATTTT. This yields the protein CASRRREPWDTQYF. The chain couples TRBV6-1 to TRBJ2-3; TRBD2 is a possible D gene, resting on 6 matching bases. The CDR3 runs 14 residues from the cysteine to the phenylalanine. Of all the DNA, just the CDR3 is kept, 42 bases in frame from base 1. Based on the germline V gene, the CDR1 and CDR2 sequences are MNHNS and SASEGT. Deletion took 6 bases off V and 6 bases off J, with a span of 16 bases between the germline ends.